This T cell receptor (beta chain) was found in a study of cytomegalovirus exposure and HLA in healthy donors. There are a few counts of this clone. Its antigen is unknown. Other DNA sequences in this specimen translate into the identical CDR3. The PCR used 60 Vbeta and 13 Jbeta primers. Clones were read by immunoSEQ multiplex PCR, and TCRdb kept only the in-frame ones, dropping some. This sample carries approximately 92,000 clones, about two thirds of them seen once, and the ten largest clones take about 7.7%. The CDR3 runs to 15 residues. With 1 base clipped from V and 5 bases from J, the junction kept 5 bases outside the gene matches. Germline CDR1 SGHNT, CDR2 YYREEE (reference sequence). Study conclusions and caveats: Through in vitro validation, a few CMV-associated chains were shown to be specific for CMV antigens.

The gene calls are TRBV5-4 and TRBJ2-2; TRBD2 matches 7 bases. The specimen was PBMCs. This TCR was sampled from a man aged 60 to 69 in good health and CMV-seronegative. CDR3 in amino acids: CASSLQRGGTGELFF. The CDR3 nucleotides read TGTGCCAGCAGCTTGCAGAGGGGAGGGACCGGGGAGCTGTTTTTT.